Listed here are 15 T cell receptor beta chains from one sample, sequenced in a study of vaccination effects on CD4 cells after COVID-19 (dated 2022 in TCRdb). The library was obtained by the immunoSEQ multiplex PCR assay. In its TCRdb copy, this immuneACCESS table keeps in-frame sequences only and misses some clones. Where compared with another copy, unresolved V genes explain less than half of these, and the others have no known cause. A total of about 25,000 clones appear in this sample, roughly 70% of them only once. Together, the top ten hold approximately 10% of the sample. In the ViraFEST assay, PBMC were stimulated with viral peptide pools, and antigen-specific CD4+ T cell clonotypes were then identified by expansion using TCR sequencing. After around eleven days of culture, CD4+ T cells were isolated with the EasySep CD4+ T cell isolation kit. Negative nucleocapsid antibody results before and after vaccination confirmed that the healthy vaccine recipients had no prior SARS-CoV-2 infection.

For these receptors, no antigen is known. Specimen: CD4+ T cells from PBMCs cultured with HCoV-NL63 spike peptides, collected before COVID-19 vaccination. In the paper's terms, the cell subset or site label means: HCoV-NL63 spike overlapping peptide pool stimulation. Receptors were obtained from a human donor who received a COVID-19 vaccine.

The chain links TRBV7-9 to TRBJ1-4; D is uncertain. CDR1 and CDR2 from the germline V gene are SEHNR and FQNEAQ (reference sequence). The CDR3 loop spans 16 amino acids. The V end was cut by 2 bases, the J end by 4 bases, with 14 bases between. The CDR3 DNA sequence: TGTGCCAGCAGCTTACGGTCGGGAACAGTTAATGAAAAACTGTTTTTT. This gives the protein CASSLRSGTVNEKLFF.

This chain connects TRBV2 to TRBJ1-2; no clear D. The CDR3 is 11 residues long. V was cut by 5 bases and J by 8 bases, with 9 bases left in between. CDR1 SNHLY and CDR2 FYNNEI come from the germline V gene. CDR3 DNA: TGTGCCAGCAGTCGGATGGACGGCTACACCTTC. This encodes CASSRMDGYTF.

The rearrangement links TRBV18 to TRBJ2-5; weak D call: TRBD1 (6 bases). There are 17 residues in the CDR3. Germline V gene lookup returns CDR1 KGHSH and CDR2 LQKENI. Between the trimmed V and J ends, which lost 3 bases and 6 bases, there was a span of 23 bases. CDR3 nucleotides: TGTGCCAGCTCACCGTCTAACAGGGACCACCGTGGGCAGACCCAGTACTTC. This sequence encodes CASSPSNRDHRGQTQYF. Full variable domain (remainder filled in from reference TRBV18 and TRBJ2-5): NAGVMQNPRHLVRRRGQEARLRCSPMKGHSHVYWYRQLPEEGLKFMVYLQKENIIDESGMPKERFSAEFPKEGPSILRIQQVVRGDSAAYFCASSPSNRDHRGQTQYFGPGTRLLVL.

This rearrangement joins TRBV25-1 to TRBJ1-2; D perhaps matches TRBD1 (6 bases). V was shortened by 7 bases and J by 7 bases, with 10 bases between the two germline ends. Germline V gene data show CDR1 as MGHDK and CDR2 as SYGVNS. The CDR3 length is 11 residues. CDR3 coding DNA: TGTGCCAGCAAGGCGGGGGCTGGCTACACCTTC. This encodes CASKAGAGYTF.

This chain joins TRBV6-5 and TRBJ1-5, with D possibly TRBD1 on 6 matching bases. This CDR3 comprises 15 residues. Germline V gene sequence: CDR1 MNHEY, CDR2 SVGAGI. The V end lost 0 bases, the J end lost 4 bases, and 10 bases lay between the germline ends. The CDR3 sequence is CASSYSGTLNQPQHF. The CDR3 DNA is TGTGCCAGCAGTTACTCGGGGACATTAAATCAGCCCCAGCATTTT.

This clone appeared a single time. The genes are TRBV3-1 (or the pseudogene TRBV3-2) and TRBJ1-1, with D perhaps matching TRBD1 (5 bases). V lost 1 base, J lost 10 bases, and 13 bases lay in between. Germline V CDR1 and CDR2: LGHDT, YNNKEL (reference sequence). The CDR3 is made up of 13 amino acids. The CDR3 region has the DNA TGTGCCAGCAGCCAAGGGAACCCGACAGTAGCTTTCTTT. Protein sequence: CASSQGNPTVAFF.

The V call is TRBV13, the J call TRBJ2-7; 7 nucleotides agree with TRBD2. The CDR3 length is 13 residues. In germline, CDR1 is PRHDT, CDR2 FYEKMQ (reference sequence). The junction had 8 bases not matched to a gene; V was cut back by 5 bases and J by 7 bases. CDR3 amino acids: CASSQRLAREQYF. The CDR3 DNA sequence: TGTGCCAGCAGCCAAAGACTAGCCCGGGAGCAGTACTTC.

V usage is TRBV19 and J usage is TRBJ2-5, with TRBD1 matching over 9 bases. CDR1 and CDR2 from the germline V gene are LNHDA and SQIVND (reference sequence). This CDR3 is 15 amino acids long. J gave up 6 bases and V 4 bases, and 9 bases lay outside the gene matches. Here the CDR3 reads CASSTPGQGGQTQYF. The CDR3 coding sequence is TGTGCCAGTAGTACGCCGGGACAGGGAGGGCAGACCCAGTACTTC.

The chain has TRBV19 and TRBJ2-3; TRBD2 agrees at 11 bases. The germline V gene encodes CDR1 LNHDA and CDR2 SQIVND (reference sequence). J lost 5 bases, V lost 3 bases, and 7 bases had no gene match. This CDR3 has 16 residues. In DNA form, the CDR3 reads TGTGCCAGTAGTATCGCTAGCGGGGGGATCAGAGATACGCAGTATTTT. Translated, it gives CASSIASGGIRDTQYF.

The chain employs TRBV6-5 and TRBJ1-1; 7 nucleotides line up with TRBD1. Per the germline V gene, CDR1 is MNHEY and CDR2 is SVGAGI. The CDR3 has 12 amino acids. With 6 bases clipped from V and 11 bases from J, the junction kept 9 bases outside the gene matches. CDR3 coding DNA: TGTGCCAGCAGGCCGACAGGGTTTAGGGCTTTCTTT. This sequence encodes CASRPTGFRAFF.

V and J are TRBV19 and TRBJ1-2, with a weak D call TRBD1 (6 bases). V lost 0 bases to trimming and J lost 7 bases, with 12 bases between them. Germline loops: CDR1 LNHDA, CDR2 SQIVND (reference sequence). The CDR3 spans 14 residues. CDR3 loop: CASSIDGGYGGYTF. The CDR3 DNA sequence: TGTGCCAGTAGTATAGACGGGGGCTATGGTGGCTACACCTTC.

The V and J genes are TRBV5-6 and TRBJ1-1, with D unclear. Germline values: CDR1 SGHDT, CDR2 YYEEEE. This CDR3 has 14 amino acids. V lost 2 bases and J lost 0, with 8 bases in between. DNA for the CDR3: TGTGCCAGCAGCTTTTTGGCCATGAACACTGAAGCTTTCTTT. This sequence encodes CASSFLAMNTEAFF.

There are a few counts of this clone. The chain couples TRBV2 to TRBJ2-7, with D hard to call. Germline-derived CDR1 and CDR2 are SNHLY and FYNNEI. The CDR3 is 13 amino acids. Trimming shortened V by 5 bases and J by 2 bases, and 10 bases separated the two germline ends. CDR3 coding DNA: TGTGCCAGCAGTCCCCCATTTACCTACGAGCAGTACTTC. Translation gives CASSPPFTYEQYF. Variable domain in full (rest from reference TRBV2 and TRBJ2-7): EPEVTQTPSHQVTQMGQEVILRCVPISNHLYFYWYRQILGQKVEFLVSFYNNEISEKSEIFDDQFSVERPDGSNFTLKIRSTKLEDSAMYFCASSPPFTYEQYFGPGTRLTVT.

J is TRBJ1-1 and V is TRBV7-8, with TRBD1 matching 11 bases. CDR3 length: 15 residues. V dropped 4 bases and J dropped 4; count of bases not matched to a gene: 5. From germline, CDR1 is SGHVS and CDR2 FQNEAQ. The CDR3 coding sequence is TGTGCCAGCAGCTCCAGGACAGGGGGCCTCACTGAAGCTTTCTTT. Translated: CASSSRTGGLTEAFF.

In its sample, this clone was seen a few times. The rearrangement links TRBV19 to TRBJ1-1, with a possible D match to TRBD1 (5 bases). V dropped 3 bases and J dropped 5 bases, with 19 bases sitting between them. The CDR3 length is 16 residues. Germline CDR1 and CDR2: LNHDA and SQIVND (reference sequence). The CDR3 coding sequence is TGTGCCAGTAGTATGACCGGTAAGGGGCTCTGGACTGAAGCTTTCTTT. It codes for CASSMTGKGLWTEAFF.